The 6 T cell receptor beta chains below come from one sample, sequenced in a study of cytotoxic CD8 clonotypes in ibrutinib-treated CLL. Repertoires were generated with immunoSEQ multiplex PCR, while TCRdb's copy carries only in-frame clones and drops some. The sample yields 160,000 or so clones, nearly 90% seen once. The input for sequencing was PBMCs, taken at disease progression, from a patient treated with ibrutinib. Receptors originate from a human donor with chronic lymphocytic leukemia.

The rearrangement joins TRBV28 to TRBJ2-1, with 8 nucleotides matching TRBD1. Unmatched junction bases numbered 15, after V lost 6 bases and J lost 8 bases. The CDR3 is 16 residues long. Germline CDR1 reads MDHEN; CDR2 reads SYDVKM. CDR3 coding DNA: TGTGCCAGCAGCGAAAATCGAGCAGGGGGCCTGGATGAGCAGTTCTTC. Its translation is CASSENRAGGLDEQFF.

The chain is built from TRBV19 and TRBJ1-1; D is unresolved. The V gene lost 7 bases and the J gene lost 6 bases, with 9 bases spanning the gap. Germline V gene data show CDR1 as LNHDA and CDR2 as SQIVND (reference sequence). The CDR3 consists of 11 residues. In DNA, the CDR3 is TGTGCCAGTAATGTGAGGGCTGAAGCTTTCTTT. Amino acids: CASNVRAEAFF.

The gene calls are TRBV4-2 and TRBJ2-7; a possible D gene is TRBD2 (6 bases). The CDR3 is 15 residues long. The V and J ends lost 3 bases and 2 bases respectively, with 14 bases between them. CDR1 is LGHNA, CDR2 YNFKEQ, per germline. The CDR3 here is CASSQMGTQPYEQYF. The CDR3 DNA is TGTGCCAGCAGCCAGATGGGGACTCAGCCCTACGAGCAGTACTTC.

The V call is TRBV27, the J call TRBJ1-2; TRBD1 aligns across 12 bases. V lost 7 bases, J lost 7 bases, and 7 bases stayed unmatched. The germline V gene has CDR1 MNHEY and CDR2 SMNVEV (reference sequence). The CDR3 sequence is 14 residues long. CDR3 sequence: CASNVGQGAAGYTF. Here the CDR3 DNA reads TGTGCCAGCAACGTGGGACAGGGGGCTGCTGGCTACACCTTC.

The chain uses TRBV27 and TRBJ1-5; 8 bases are a match to TRBD1. Germline V CDR1 and CDR2: MNHEY, SMNVEV (reference sequence). The junction had 7 bases not matched to a gene; V was cut back by 5 bases and J by 4 bases. This CDR3 is built from 15 residues. CDR3 amino acids: CASSLTGGGNQPQHF. DNA for the CDR3: TGTGCCAGCAGTCTAACAGGGGGAGGTAATCAGCCCCAGCATTTT.

The CDR3 DNA is TGCGCCAGCAGCGATCTACGGGAGCAGTACTTC. It encodes CASSDLREQYF. The V and J genes are TRBV5-1 and TRBJ2-7; D gene ambiguous. Deletions cut 4 bases from V and 7 bases from J, with 9 bases between. The CDR3 contains 11 residues. Germline values: CDR1 SGHRS, CDR2 YFSETQ.